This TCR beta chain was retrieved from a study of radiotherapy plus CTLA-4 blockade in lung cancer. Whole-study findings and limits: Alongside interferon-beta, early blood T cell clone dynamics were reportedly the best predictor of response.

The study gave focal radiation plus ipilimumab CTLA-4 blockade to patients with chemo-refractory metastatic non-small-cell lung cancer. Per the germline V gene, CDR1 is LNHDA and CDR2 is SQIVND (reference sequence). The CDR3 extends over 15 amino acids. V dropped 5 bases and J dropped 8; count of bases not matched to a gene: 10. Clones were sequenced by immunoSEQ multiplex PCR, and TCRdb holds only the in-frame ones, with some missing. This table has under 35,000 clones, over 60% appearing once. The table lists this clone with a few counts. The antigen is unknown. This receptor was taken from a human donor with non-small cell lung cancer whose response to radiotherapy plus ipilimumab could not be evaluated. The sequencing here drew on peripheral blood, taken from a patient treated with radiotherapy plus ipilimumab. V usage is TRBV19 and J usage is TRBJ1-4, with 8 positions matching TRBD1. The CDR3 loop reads CASSPQGARGEKLFF. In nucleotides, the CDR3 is TGTGCCAGTAGTCCCCAGGGGGCAAGGGGCGAAAAACTGTTTTTT.